The next 15 T cell receptor beta chains were all read from a single sample in a study of shared clonotypes between healthy human individuals (dated by TCRdb to about 2020). The library was built by means of the immunoSEQ multiplex PCR assay. The immuneACCESS repertoire file appears here via TCRdb, limited to in-frame rearrangements. These files lack a portion of the clones; in checked studies, under half of the deficit traces to unresolved V genes, and the cause of the others is not known. For this sample there are some 660,000 clones; 60% to 75% appear just once. The ten top clones hold around 1.8% of the sample. Sequenced input: memory CD4+ T cells sorted from blood. The cell subset or site label corresponds to: CD45RA-negative fraction. These receptors all stem from a woman in her 30s in good health.

The chain links TRBV28 to TRBJ1-5; possible D gene TRBD1, 5 bases. The germline V gene has CDR1 MDHEN and CDR2 SYDVKM. The CDR3 has 18 residues. The V end was cut by 3 bases, the J end by 4 bases, with 22 bases between. The CDR3, as DNA: TGTGCCAGCAGTTTGGGGCCGCGACAGCATCTCCGAAATCAGCCCCAGCATTTT. Encoded protein: CASSLGPRQHLRNQPQHF. The full variable domain, with the rest looked up from reference TRBV28 and TRBJ1-5, is DVKVTQSSRYLVKRTGEKVFLECVQDMDHENMFWYRQDPGLGLRLIYFSYDVKMKEKGDIPEGYSVSREKKERFSLILESASTNQTSMYLCASSLGPRQHLRNQPQHFGDGTRLSIL.

This chain links TRBV30 with TRBJ1-3; D is uncertain. Germline values: CDR1 GTSNPN, CDR2 SVGIG (reference sequence). V lost 2 bases to trimming and J lost 0 bases, with 17 bases between them. The CDR3 covers 17 residues. The CDR3 region has the DNA TGTGCCTGGAGTCCCCGAAACCGGGCTATCTCTGGAAACACCATATATTTT. Protein: CAWSPRNRAISGNTIYF. Combining the CDR3 with reference TRBV30 and TRBJ1-3 gives the whole variable domain SQTIHQWPATLVQPVGSPLSLECTVEGTSNPNLYWYRQAAGRGLQLLFYSVGIGQISSEVPQNLSASRPQDRQFILSSKKLLLSDSGFYLCAWSPRNRAISGNTIYFGEGSWLTVV.

The table lists this clone with a few counts. The J gene is TRBJ2-4, the V gene TRBV4-1; 13 bases agree with TRBD2. CDR1 and CDR2 from the germline V gene are MGHRA and YSYEKL. With V trimmed by 1 base and J by 6 bases, 15 bases remained unmatched. The length of the CDR3 is 20 residues. CDR3 nucleotides: TGCGCCAGCAGCCAAGTGTATCAACTCGGAACTAGCGGGAGGGGAAACATTCAGTACTTC. Residues: CASSQVYQLGTSGRGNIQYF.

This clone was counted a single time. V and J are TRBV2 and TRBJ2-6, with D possibly matching TRBD1 (6 bases). CDR3 size: 14 residues. CDR1 SNHLY and CDR2 FYNNEI come from the germline V gene. The V and J ends lost 6 bases and 1 base respectively, with 7 bases between them. CDR3 bases: TGTGCCAGCAGGAGGGGGTCTGGGGCCAACGTCCTGACTTTC. It codes for CASRRGSGANVLTF.

This chain uses TRBV19 with TRBJ2-1; D remains unclear. V lost 5 bases to trimming and J lost 0 bases, with 11 bases between them. CDR3 size: 15 residues. CDR1 is LNHDA and CDR2 is SQIVND in the germline V gene (reference sequence). This CDR3 reads CASSPSWSSYNEQFF. The DNA of the CDR3 is TGTGCCAGTAGTCCCTCTTGGAGCTCCTACAATGAGCAGTTCTTC.

The genes are TRBV7-8 and TRBJ2-7, with TRBD2 matching over 9 bases. V dropped 4 bases and J dropped 5; count of bases not matched to a gene: 12. Germline assignment: CDR1 SGHVS and CDR2 FQNEAQ. CDR3 size: 16 residues. In DNA, the CDR3 is TGTGCCAGCAGCTCCCACGGCGGGAGGGGATCCGACGAGCAGTACTTC. This sequence encodes CASSSHGGRGSDEQYF. The full variable domain, its missing parts supplied by reference TRBV7-8 and TRBJ2-7, is GAGVSQSPRYKVAKRGQDVALRCDPISGHVSLFWYQQALGQGPEFLTYFQNEAQLDKSGLPSDRFFAERPEGSVSTLKIQRTQQEDSAVYLCASSSHGGRGSDEQYFGPGTRLTVT.

The chain recombines TRBV11-2 with TRBJ2-1; no reliable D call. V was pared by 4 bases and J by 7 bases, with 8 bases between. CDR3 length: 12 residues. Germline assignment: CDR1 SGHAT and CDR2 FQNNGV. CDR3 residues: CASSSQDNEQFF. The DNA for the CDR3 is TGTGCCAGCAGCTCCCAAGATAATGAGCAGTTCTTC.

The chain uses TRBV28 and TRBJ2-7; a possible D gene is TRBD2 (6 bases). Germline values: CDR1 MDHEN, CDR2 SYDVKM. V was trimmed by 7 bases and J by 5 bases, leaving 21 bases between them. CDR3 length: 15 residues. CDR3 amino acids: CASTPRGIPSHEQYF. In DNA form, the CDR3 reads TGTGCCAGCACACCACGGGGGATACCATCGCACGAGCAGTACTTC.

The count of this clone is one. The V and J genes are TRBV19 and TRBJ2-1; the match to TRBD2 covers 7 bases. V lost 5 bases, J lost 4 bases, and 11 bases stayed unmatched. This CDR3 is built from 16 residues. Germline CDR1 reads LNHDA; CDR2 reads SQIVND (reference sequence). CDR3 coding DNA: TGTGCCAGTAGTCCCCGTGGAGCTAGCGGATACAATGAGCAGTTCTTC. Its translation is CASSPRGASGYNEQFF.

CDR3 sequence: CASSSRKTYSYEQYF. The CDR3 bases are TGTGCCAGCAGCTCCCGTAAGACCTACTCCTACGAGCAGTACTTC. The V gene is TRBV28, the J gene TRBJ2-7; D remains unclear. Trimming took off 6 bases at V and 0 bases at J, with 15 bases between the two ends. Germline assignment: CDR1 MDHEN and CDR2 SYDVKM. This CDR3 is 15 amino acids long.

As for this clone: At the DNA level, this CDR3 is encoded by other sequences in the same sample as well. The chain carries TRBV7-2 and TRBJ1-5; unclear D gene. Germline lookup yields CDR1 SGHTA and CDR2 FQGNSA. V lost 4 bases and J lost 0, with 10 bases in between. This CDR3 region has 15 residues. CDR3 amino acids: CASSSDTLSNQPQHF. The CDR3 DNA is TGTGCCAGCAGCTCTGACACGCTTAGCAATCAGCCCCAGCATTTT.

A single count supports this clone. This chain joins TRBV7-2 and TRBJ1-5; D is unresolved. The CDR3 has 13 residues. V was cut by 5 bases and J by 4 bases, with 9 bases left in between. Germline V gene lookup returns CDR1 SGHTA and CDR2 FQGNSA. The CDR3 is CASSLTRNQPQHF. The DNA for the CDR3 is TGTGCCAGCAGCCTGACGAGGAATCAGCCCCAGCATTTT.

The V call is TRBV7-2, the J call TRBJ2-1; D gene unclear. Trimming removed 5 bases at V and 8 bases at J, with 10 bases between. The CDR3 covers 12 residues. Germline V gene data show CDR1 as SGHTA and CDR2 as FQGNSA. CDR3 in amino acids: CASSPYTDEQFF. CDR3 nucleotides: TGTGCCAGCAGCCCATACACCGATGAGCAGTTCTTC.

The rearrangement joins TRBV6-5 to TRBJ2-2; 11 nucleotides agree with TRBD2. Germline V gives CDR1 MNHEY, CDR2 SVGAGI. The CDR3 runs to 15 residues. Trimming cost V 6 bases and J 5 bases; bases outside gene matches: 5. Here the CDR3 reads CASRRLAGSTGELFF. Here the CDR3 DNA reads TGTGCCAGCAGAAGACTAGCGGGATCGACCGGGGAGCTGTTTTTT.

The chain has TRBV27 and TRBJ2-7, with 8 bases identical to TRBD1. After removal of 6 bases from V and 2 bases from J, the junction contained 9 bases not matched to a gene. CDR3 size: 15 residues. Germline values: CDR1 MNHEY, CDR2 SMNVEV (reference sequence). DNA for the CDR3: TGTGCCAGCAGGGCCAGGGGGCGTCCGGCCTACGAGCAGTACTTC. This codes for CASRARGRPAYEQYF.